This TCR beta chain originates from a study of blood T cell repertoires in COVID-19 (TCRdb year 2020). For the study in its entirety: Samples from collaborators originated in the United States, Italy and Spain and spanned both the acute and convalescent phases of COVID-19. The material from the prospective study consisted of cDNA or gDNA derived from T cells, B-cell-depleted T cells, or PBMCs. Subjects who had been exposed to COVID-19, were actively infected with it, or had recovered from it provided the deeply sampled blood TCRbeta repertoires that made up the dataset. A freely available public database, intended as a resource for researchers studying the immune response to SARS-CoV-2, is where the repertoires were released. Samples were obtained from the ongoing ImmuneRACE study (first 160 participants) and from 1,254 subjects provided by 6 global collaborators. Nearly every sample came with metadata listing a de-identified subject ID, COVID-19 status, age in years and sex. Where available, HLA class I and class II types were obtained from metadata supplied by the sample provider rather than from assay-based typing.

One collaborating source in Seattle enrolled patients during active infection and followed them longitudinally through the course of disease. The collaborating institutions used their own protocols to collect whole blood in K2EDTA tubes. For TCRbeta analysis, collaborators shipped samples in one of three forms: frozen whole blood, isolated PBMCs, or DNA extracted from either of those sample types. The CDR3 contains 15 residues, cysteine and phenylalanine counted. The sequence is cut down to CDR3 DNA, 45 bases in frame from base 1. The germline V gene (reference sequence) supplies CDR1 SEHNR and CDR2 FQNEAQ. At the junction V is shortened by 5 bases and J by 4 bases; bases outside the gene matches: 10. TCRbeta CDR3 regions were amplified from genomic DNA by means of the immunoSEQ Assay, a bias-controlled multiplex PCR. Under the source paper's analysis protocol: Within the assay, amplification of reference gene primers was used to estimate how many nucleated cells each sample contained. To quantify the absolute abundance of each unique TCRbeta CDR3 rearrangement, sequence reads were collapsed and filtered. For each sample, productive Simpson clonality was calculated as the square root of Simpson's diversity index over productive rearrangements. Drawn from immuneACCESS, this table holds only the in-frame rearrangements with V and J called that TCRdb kept. Clones are partly lost; checked studies trace under half to an unresolved V gene and leave the rest unexplained. V and J calls and clone size are copied from that table; D and trimming were computed from the DNA. In this sample the table shows fewer than 400,000 clones, 75% to 90% of which occur a single time. In total, the top ten clones hold less than 3.5% of the sample.

What the study reported, not specific to this receptor: The amount of clinical and demographic metadata varied by source and participant and was provided uncurated.

About this clone itself: The antigen it recognizes is unknown. No per-base quality is available; no much larger clone lies one base away.

The sample was peripheral blood. Here the chain combines TRBV7-9 and TRBJ2-7; 8 bases in the junction line up with TRBD1. The sequence was collected from a woman aged 25 to 39 with COVID-19, enrolled during active disease. Here is the DNA: TGTGCCAGCAGCCCACCACGGACAGGGAGGTACGAGCAGTACTTC. It encodes CASSPPRTGRYEQYF.